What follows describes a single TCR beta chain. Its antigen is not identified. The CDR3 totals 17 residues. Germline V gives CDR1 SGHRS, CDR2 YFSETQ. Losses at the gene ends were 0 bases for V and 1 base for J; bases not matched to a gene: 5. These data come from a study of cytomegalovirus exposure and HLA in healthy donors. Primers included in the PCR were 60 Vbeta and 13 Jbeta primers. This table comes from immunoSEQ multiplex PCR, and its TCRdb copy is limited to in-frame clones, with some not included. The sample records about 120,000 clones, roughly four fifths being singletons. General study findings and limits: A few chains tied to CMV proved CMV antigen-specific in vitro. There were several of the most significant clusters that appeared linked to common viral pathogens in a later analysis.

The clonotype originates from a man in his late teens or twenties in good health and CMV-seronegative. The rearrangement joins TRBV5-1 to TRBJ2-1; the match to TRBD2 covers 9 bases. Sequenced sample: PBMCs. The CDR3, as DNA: TGCGCCAGCAGCTTGGCGGTAGCGGGGGATTCCTACAATGAGCAGTTCTTC. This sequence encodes CASSLAVAGDSYNEQFF.